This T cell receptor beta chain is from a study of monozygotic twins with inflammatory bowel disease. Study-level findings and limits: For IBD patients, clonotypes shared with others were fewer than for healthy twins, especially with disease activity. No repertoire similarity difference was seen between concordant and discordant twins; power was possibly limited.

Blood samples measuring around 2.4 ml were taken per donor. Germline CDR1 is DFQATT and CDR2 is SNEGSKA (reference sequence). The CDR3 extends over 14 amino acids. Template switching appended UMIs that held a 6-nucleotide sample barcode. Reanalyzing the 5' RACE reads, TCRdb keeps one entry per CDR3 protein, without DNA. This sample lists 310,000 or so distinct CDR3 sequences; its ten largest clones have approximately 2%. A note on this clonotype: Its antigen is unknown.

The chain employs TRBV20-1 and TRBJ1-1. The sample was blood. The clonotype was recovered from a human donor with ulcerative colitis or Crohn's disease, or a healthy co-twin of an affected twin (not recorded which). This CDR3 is CSATRTSRGTEAFF.